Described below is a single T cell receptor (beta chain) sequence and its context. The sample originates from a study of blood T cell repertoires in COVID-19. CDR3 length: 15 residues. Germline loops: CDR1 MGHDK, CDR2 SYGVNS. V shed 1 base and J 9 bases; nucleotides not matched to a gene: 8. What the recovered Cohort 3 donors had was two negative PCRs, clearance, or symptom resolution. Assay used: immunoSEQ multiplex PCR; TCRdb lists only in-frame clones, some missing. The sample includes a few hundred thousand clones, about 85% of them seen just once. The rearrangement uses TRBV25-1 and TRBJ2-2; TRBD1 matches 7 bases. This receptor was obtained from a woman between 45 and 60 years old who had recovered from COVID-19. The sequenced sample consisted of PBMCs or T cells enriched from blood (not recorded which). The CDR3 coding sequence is TGTGCCAGCAGTGAATCATCGCAGGGGGAGAGGGAGCTGTTTTTT. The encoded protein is CASSESSQGERELFF.